Below are 21 T cell receptor beta chains sequenced from a single sample in a study of T cells in localized non-small cell lung cancer. Assay used: immunoSEQ multiplex PCR; TCRdb lists only in-frame clones, some missing. In the table there are fewer than 45,000 clones, roughly 87% of which are singletons. Source: peripheral blood, taken before any cancer treatment. These receptors originate from a male donor at least 60 years old with stage III squamous cell lung carcinoma.

The chain uses TRBV15 and TRBJ1-2, with D hard to call. V lost 1 base and J 8 bases, leaving 14 bases between the germline ends. Germline V lookup: CDR1 LNHNV, CDR2 YYDKDF (reference sequence). This CDR3 comprises 14 residues. The CDR3 region is CATSRVPRRGGYTF. CDR3 coding DNA: TGTGCCACCAGCAGAGTACCCCGCCGAGGGGGCTACACCTTC.

In its sample, this clone was seen a few times. CDR3: CASSQENTITNYGYTF. The CDR3 DNA sequence: TGCGCCAGCAGCCAAGAGAATACCATAACCAACTATGGCTACACCTTC. This chain connects TRBV4-1 to TRBJ1-2; D gene unclear. The CDR3 runs to 16 residues. Germline V lookup: CDR1 MGHRA, CDR2 YSYEKL. V was cut by 0 bases and J by 2 bases, with 13 bases left in between.

This clone was seen once. The V call is TRBV6-1, the J call TRBJ1-5; TRBD1 matches at 7 bases. The CDR3 runs 15 residues. Germline V CDR1 and CDR2: MNHNS, SASEGT. V lost 3 bases and J lost 5; bases outside the gene matches: 7. The CDR3 bases are TGTGCCAGCAGTGAGAACAGGGGAGGGTATCAGCCCCAGCATTTT. Its protein is CASSENRGGYQPQHF.

V is TRBV7-9 and J is TRBJ2-1; 11 bases are a match to TRBD2. Germline-derived CDR1 and CDR2 are SEHNR and FQNEAQ (reference sequence). This CDR3 spans 15 amino acids. With 8 bases clipped from V and 9 bases from J, the junction kept 12 bases outside the gene matches. The CDR3 DNA is TGTGCCAGCTCCCTGAGGGCTAGCGGGGGGTCTGAGCAGTTCTTC. As protein: CASSLRASGGSEQFF.

The chain uses TRBV6-1 and TRBJ1-2; no definite D call. The CDR3 consists of 12 residues. The V end lost 1 base, the J end lost 7 bases, and 7 bases lay between the germline ends. Germline loops: CDR1 MNHNS, CDR2 SASEGT. The CDR3 DNA follows: TGTGCCAGCAGTGAAGGCGGTCGTGGCTACACCTTC. Protein: CASSEGGRGYTF.

This chain connects TRBV30 to TRBJ1-2, with D perhaps matching TRBD1 (5 bases). The V gene's germline CDR1 is GTSNPN and CDR2 SVGIG (reference sequence). The V end lost 3 bases, the J end lost 4 bases, and 12 bases lay between the germline ends. The CDR3 extends over 13 amino acids. Written as DNA, the CDR3 is TGTGCCTGGAGCCGCACCGACAGCTATGGCTACACCTTC. Amino acid sequence: CAWSRTDSYGYTF.

The chain employs TRBV18 and TRBJ2-1; 10 nucleotides align to TRBD2. Trimming at V came to 2 bases and at J to 5 bases, leaving 3 bases not matched to a gene. This CDR3 contains 15 residues. Germline lookup yields CDR1 KGHSH and CDR2 LQKENI. CDR3 sequence (DNA): TGTGCCAGCTCACCAGCTAGCGGGAGCAACAATGAGCAGTTCTTC. Residues: CASSPASGSNNEQFF.

The genes are TRBV5-4 and TRBJ1-4; 7 bases are a match to TRBD1. Germline lookup yields CDR1 SGHNT and CDR2 YYREEE (reference sequence). There are 15 residues in the CDR3. Trimming at V came to 4 bases and at J to 5 bases, leaving 8 bases not matched to a gene. CDR3 sequence reads: CASSADRNRNEKLFF. Written as DNA, the CDR3 is TGTGCCAGCAGCGCGGACAGGAATAGAAATGAAAAACTGTTTTTT.

J is TRBJ2-7 and V is TRBV6-1; 7 nucleotides align to TRBD2. Unmatched junction bases numbered 5, after V lost 3 bases and J lost 0 bases. Germline V gene sequence: CDR1 MNHNS, CDR2 SASEGT. This CDR3 is built from 15 residues. The CDR3 DNA follows: TGTGCCAGCAGTGATTGGGGACTAAACTCCTACGAGCAGTACTTC. It is translated as CASSDWGLNSYEQYF.

This chain joins TRBV6-6 and TRBJ1-1, with D tentatively TRBD1 (6 bases). This CDR3 has 15 residues. V lost 6 bases, J lost 1 base, and 15 bases lay in between. CDR1 is MNHNY and CDR2 is SVGAGI in the germline V gene (reference sequence). Written as DNA, the CDR3 is TGTGCCAGCAGGAAGGGGCAGGGGTCGAACACTGAAGCTTTCTTT. Protein: CASRKGQGSNTEAFF.

This chain joins TRBV10-3 and TRBJ2-5; TRBD1 aligns across 8 bases. The CDR3 extends over 14 amino acids. Germline CDR1 ENHRY, CDR2 SYGVKD. J lost 2 bases, V lost 5 bases, and 4 bases had no gene match. CDR3 amino acids: CAISPGQEQETQYF. The CDR3 DNA follows: TGTGCCATCAGTCCGGGACAGGAGCAAGAGACCCAGTACTTC.

V and J are TRBV11-1 and TRBJ2-7; 10 positions agree with TRBD2. The CDR3 loop spans 15 amino acids. Germline CDR1 SGHAT, CDR2 FQDESV (reference sequence). V shed 6 bases and J 4 bases; nucleotides not matched to a gene: 9. This CDR3 is CASSYSGTSVYEQYF. As DNA, the CDR3 is TGTGCCAGCAGTTATTCCGGGACTAGCGTATACGAGCAGTACTTC.

In its sample, this clone was seen a few times. The rearrangement links TRBV12-1 to TRBJ1-3. TRBV12-1 corresponds to a pseudogene. The CDR3 sequence is 15 residues long. As DNA, the CDR3 is TGTGCCAGCAGCCCCGCTGGGATCTCTGGAAACACCATATATTTT. Its translation is CASSPAGISGNTIYF.

The chain is built from TRBV5-4 and TRBJ1-2; D ambiguous. CDR3 length equals 13 residues. Looked up from germline, CDR1 is SGHNT and CDR2 is YYREEE (reference sequence). V was clipped by 4 bases and J by 2 bases, with 9 bases between them. CDR3 DNA: TGTGCCAGCAGCATGGACCAAAACTATGGCTACACCTTC. Amino acid sequence: CASSMDQNYGYTF.

The chain couples TRBV5-4 to TRBJ2-7, with D perhaps assigned TRBD1 or TRBD2 (5 bases each). The CDR3 runs 16 residues. Germline V CDR1 and CDR2: SGHNT, YYREEE (reference sequence). V was pared by 2 bases and J by 1 base, with 16 bases between. The CDR3 spells CASSLNRRGPSYEQYF. In DNA form, the CDR3 reads TGTGCCAGCAGCTTAAACCGACGGGGACCTTCCTACGAGCAGTACTTC.

There are a few counts of this clone. The J gene is TRBJ1-2, the V gene TRBV6-1, with a weak D call TRBD1 (6 bases). The CDR3 runs 13 residues. V dropped 7 bases and J dropped 6 bases, with 15 bases sitting between them. CDR1 is MNHNS and CDR2 is SASEGT in the germline V gene. The CDR3 DNA reads TGTGCCAGCAAGTTCGGGGGGCTGGATGGCTACACCTTC. Its protein product is CASKFGGLDGYTF.

This sequence joins TRBV14 and TRBJ2-1; D is perhaps TRBD1 (7 bases). CDR1 and CDR2 (germline): SGHDN, FVKESK. The CDR3 runs to 19 residues. V shed 0 bases and J shed 0 bases, with 18 bases lying between them. CDR3: CASSQEGQGGFTSYNEQFF. For the CDR3, the DNA is TGTGCCAGCAGCCAAGAAGGCCAGGGGGGATTCACCTCCTACAATGAGCAGTTCTTC.

V is TRBV6-6 and J is TRBJ2-3; TRBD1 matches 7 bases. The CDR3 extends over 16 amino acids. Losses at the gene ends were 4 bases for V and 1 base for J; bases not matched to a gene: 8. Germline V gene sequence: CDR1 MNHNY, CDR2 SVGAGI (reference sequence). The CDR3 bases are TGTGCCAGCAGTTCCCCCCGGGACAGTGGCACAGATACGCAGTATTTT. Translating it yields CASSSPRDSGTDTQYF.

V and J are TRBV25-1 and TRBJ2-7, with no clear D. Germline-derived CDR1 and CDR2 are MGHDK and SYGVNS. The CDR3 totals 12 residues. V lost 4 bases to trimming and J lost 4 bases, with 8 bases between them. CDR3 residues: CASSGTLYEQYF. The CDR3, as DNA: TGTGCCAGCAGTGGTACCCTATACGAGCAGTACTTC.

This clone was observed a single time. V and J are TRBV5-1 and TRBJ1-5; 9 bases are a match to TRBD1. Trimming cost V 3 bases and J 7 bases; bases outside gene matches: 5. This CDR3 contains 14 residues. The germline CDR1 and CDR2 sequences are SGHRS and YFSETQ. The CDR3 sequence is CASSWGQGGQPQHF. Here the CDR3 DNA reads TGCGCCAGCAGCTGGGGACAGGGAGGGCAGCCCCAGCATTTT.

V usage is TRBV7-5 and J usage is TRBJ2-7. TRBV7-5 is recorded as a pseudogene. This CDR3 region has 13 residues. This CDR3 reads CVRSLPWSYEQYF. The CDR3 bases are TGTGTCAGAAGCTTACCGTGGTCCTACGAGCAGTACTTC.